One sample yielded the 21 T cell receptor beta chains listed below, sequenced in a study of blood T cell repertoires in COVID-19. Sequencing used immunoSEQ multiplex PCR; TCRdb keeps in-frame clones, though not all of them. The table shows under 550,000 clones, with roughly 90% occurring only once. The sample was peripheral blood. The receptor source for this set is a man aged 18 to 30 with COVID-19, enrolled during active disease.

The chain recombines TRBV2 with TRBJ2-1; perhaps TRBD2 as D (6 bases). Germline CDR1 is SNHLY and CDR2 is FYNNEI. The V end was cut by 7 bases, the J end by 4 bases, with 14 bases between. CDR3 length: 14 amino acids. DNA of the CDR3: TGTGCCAGCAACTCGGGACTTCAATACAATGAGCAGTTCTTC. Amino acids: CASNSGLQYNEQFF.

The CDR3 reads CASSESLREKLFF. The CDR3 bases are TGTGCCAGCAGCGAAAGTCTCCGGGAAAAACTGTTTTTT. This chain connects TRBV5-8 to TRBJ1-4; D gene unclear. CDR3 size: 13 residues. CDR1 is SGHTS and CDR2 is YDEGEE in the germline V gene. The V and J ends lost 4 bases and 8 bases respectively, with 12 bases between them. Using reference TRBV5-8 and TRBJ1-4 for the parts outside the CDR3, the full variable domain is EAGVTQSPTHLIKTRGQQATLRCSPISGHTSVYWYQQALGLGLQFLLWYDEGEERNRGNFPPRFSGRQFPNYSSELNVNALELEDSALYLCASSESLREKLFFGSGTQLSVL.

The chain is built from TRBV21-1 and TRBJ2-7; no check of the table's D call, TRBD1, against the DNA was made. TRBV21-1 is a listed pseudogene. The CDR3 extends over 17 amino acids. For the CDR3, the DNA is TGTGCCAGCAGCAAAGGTCCGTTTTGGACAGGGATCTACGAGCAGTACTTC. It specifies CASSKGPFWTGIYEQYF.

The chain combines TRBV7-3 with TRBJ2-2; D remains unclear. The length of the CDR3 is 16 residues. The V and J ends lost 1 base and 0 bases respectively, with 9 bases between them. Germline V lookup: CDR1 SGHTA, CDR2 FQGTGA. The CDR3 nucleotides read TGTGCCAGCAGCTTAAAACCCTACCCGAACACCGGGGAGCTGTTTTTT. It yields the protein CASSLKPYPNTGELFF.

This sequence joins TRBV7-9 and TRBJ1-5; 8 nucleotides align to TRBD1. V shed 1 base and J 4 bases; nucleotides not matched to a gene: 9. From germline, CDR1 is SEHNR and CDR2 FQNEAQ (reference sequence). The CDR3 is 17 residues long. The CDR3 spells CASSLGTGTGSNQPQHF. As DNA, the CDR3 is TGTGCCAGCAGCTTAGGGACCGGGACAGGTAGTAATCAGCCCCAGCATTTT.

The chain couples TRBV20-1 to TRBJ2-7, with 9 bases lining up with TRBD1. CDR1 is DFQATT, CDR2 SNEGSKA, per germline (reference sequence). The CDR3 is 15 residues long. V gave up 3 bases and J gave up 0 bases; unmatched junction bases: 6. In DNA, the CDR3 is TGCAGTGCTAGTGAAACAGGGGGCCTCTCCTACGAGCAGTACTTC. It is translated as CSASETGGLSYEQYF.

This chain uses TRBV7-9 with TRBJ2-3; 11 bases are a match to TRBD2. After removal of 2 bases from V and 4 bases from J, the junction contained 5 bases not matched to a gene. The CDR3 consists of 16 residues. Germline values: CDR1 SEHNR, CDR2 FQNEAQ (reference sequence). The CDR3 DNA reads as TGTGCCAGCAGCTTATTTAGCGGGGGGGCCCCAGATACGCAGTATTTT. Protein sequence: CASSLFSGGAPDTQYF.

This clone has more than one count but fewer than ten. The chain couples TRBV7-2 to TRBJ2-7; D possibly corresponds to TRBD2 (6 bases). Germline V gives CDR1 SGHTA, CDR2 FQGNSA. Trimming stripped 5 bases from V and 0 bases from J, with 17 bases between. CDR3 length: 16 residues. CDR3 sequence: CASSPWEAGSSYEQYF. CDR3 DNA: TGTGCCAGCAGCCCCTGGGAGGCAGGGAGCTCCTACGAGCAGTACTTC. Full variable domain (outside the CDR3, taken from reference TRBV7-2 and TRBJ2-7): GAGVSQSPSNKVTEKGKDVELRCDPISGHTALYWYRQSLGQGLEFLIYFQGNSAPDKSGLPSDRFSAERTGGSVSTLTIQRTQQEDSAVYLCASSPWEAGSSYEQYFGPGTRLTVT.

This clone showed up just once. V is TRBV2 and J is TRBJ1-5; D may be TRBD1 (6 bases). The CDR3 spans 15 residues. The germline V gene encodes CDR1 SNHLY and CDR2 FYNNEI. The germline V and J ends were trimmed by 4 bases and 7 bases, with 17 bases remaining between them. The CDR3 DNA reads TGTGCCAGCAGTGTTGGGGGAGGGGGACTACAGCCCCAGCATTTT. Its translation is CASSVGGGGLQPQHF. Complete variable domain (other parts from reference TRBV2 and TRBJ1-5): EPEVTQTPSHQVTQMGQEVILRCVPISNHLYFYWYRQILGQKVEFLVSFYNNEISEKSEIFDDQFSVERPDGSNFTLKIRSTKLEDSAMYFCASSVGGGGLQPQHFGDGTRLSIL.

V usage is TRBV5-1 and J usage is TRBJ2-2; D is perhaps TRBD1 (5 bases). Trimming cost V 6 bases and J 7 bases, with 13 bases left between them. This CDR3 region has 13 residues. Germline V CDR1 and CDR2: SGHRS, YFSETQ. The CDR3 loop is CASNQGSNGELFF. For the CDR3, the DNA is TGCGCCAGCAACCAGGGTTCGAACGGGGAGCTGTTTTTT.

The chain couples TRBV10-3 to TRBJ1-1; D not resolved. The ends were cut back, 5 bases at V and 1 base at J, with 11 bases in the middle. The germline CDR1 and CDR2 sequences are ENHRY and SYGVKD. The CDR3 length is 14 residues. CDR3 region: CAISWEAGNTEAFF. In DNA form, the CDR3 reads TGTGCCATCAGTTGGGAGGCAGGGAACACTGAAGCTTTCTTT.

This chain uses TRBV6-5 with TRBJ2-3; D is unclear. The CDR3 extends over 16 amino acids. From germline, CDR1 is MNHEY and CDR2 SVGAGI. Trimming stripped 0 bases from V and 3 bases from J, with 13 bases between. The CDR3 loop is CASSYSTGFGTDTQYF. The CDR3 DNA reads as TGTGCCAGCAGTTACTCGACTGGGTTCGGGACAGATACGCAGTATTTT.

The chain has TRBV18 and TRBJ2-5, with a possible D match to TRBD2 (5 bases). This CDR3 contains 17 residues. V lost 1 base and J 3 bases, leaving 18 bases between the germline ends. Germline V CDR1 and CDR2: KGHSH, LQKENI. In nucleotides, the CDR3 is TGTGCCAGCTCACCACGCCGGGGAGAAGAATTAGAAGAGACCCAGTACTTC. Translating it yields CASSPRRGEELEETQYF.

The V and J genes are TRBV11-2 and TRBJ1-1; 7 bases fit TRBD1. The V segment lost 8 bases and the J segment 8 bases; nucleotides outside the gene matches: 20. The germline CDR1 and CDR2 sequences are SGHAT and FQNNGV. The CDR3 consists of 16 residues. The CDR3 protein is CASDNQGGLGGTEAFF. The CDR3, as DNA: TGTGCCAGCGACAACCAGGGGGGTCTTGGAGGGACCGAAGCTTTCTTT.

The genes are TRBV30 and TRBJ2-1; 10 nucleotides agree with TRBD1. J gave up 8 bases and V 3 bases, and 1 base lay outside the gene matches. CDR3 length: 12 amino acids. In germline, CDR1 is GTSNPN, CDR2 SVGIG (reference sequence). CDR3 residues: CAWSGQGDEQFF. The CDR3 nucleotides read TGTGCCTGGAGCGGACAGGGGGATGAGCAGTTCTTC.

The chain carries TRBV10-2 and TRBJ2-5, with D possibly TRBD1 on 6 matching bases. Germline V lookup: CDR1 WSHSY, CDR2 SAAADI. There are 17 residues in the CDR3. The V and J ends lost 6 bases and 0 bases respectively, with 20 bases between them. Here the CDR3 reads CASSYGQFSLNQETQYF. The CDR3 DNA reads TGCGCCAGCAGCTATGGACAGTTCTCCTTAAACCAAGAGACCCAGTACTTC.

This chain joins TRBV3-1 (or the pseudogene TRBV3-2) and TRBJ2-5; 11 positions agree with TRBD2. The germline CDR1 and CDR2 sequences are LGHDT and YNNKEL (reference sequence). The CDR3 extends over 16 amino acids. Losses at the gene ends were 4 bases for V and 5 bases for J; bases not matched to a gene: 9. The CDR3 region is CASSLLPSGRRETQYF. The CDR3 region has the DNA TGTGCCAGCAGCCTCCTTCCTAGCGGGAGGAGGGAGACCCAGTACTTC.

V is TRBV6-1 and J is TRBJ2-3; perhaps TRBD1 as D (5 bases). Germline CDR1 is MNHNS and CDR2 is SASEGT. CDR3 length: 15 residues. V lost 1 base, J lost 4 bases, and 12 bases lay in between. For the CDR3, the DNA is TGTGCCAGCAGTGAAGTCTGGGGCAGCCCAGATACGCAGTATTTT. Residues: CASSEVWGSPDTQYF.

This sequence joins TRBV6-1 and TRBJ1-6, with 9 bases that match TRBD1. This CDR3 spans 17 amino acids. Germline V gene lookup returns CDR1 MNHNS and CDR2 SASEGT. The V gene end was trimmed by 4 bases and the J gene end by 7 bases; junction bases not matched to a gene: 11. The CDR3 DNA reads TGTGCCAGCAGTGCCTTGTCCGGGACAGGGTTGAATTCACCCCTCCACTTT. The encoded protein is CASSALSGTGLNSPLHF.

The chain has TRBV7-2 and TRBJ1-1; TRBD1 aligns across 7 bases. V shed 1 base and J 4 bases; nucleotides not matched to a gene: 6. This CDR3 is built from 15 residues. CDR1 is SGHTA, CDR2 FQGNSA, per germline. The CDR3: CASSLGGTVGTEAFF. DNA of the CDR3: TGTGCCAGCAGCTTAGGCGGGACAGTGGGCACTGAAGCTTTCTTT. Based on the CDR3 plus reference TRBV7-2 and TRBJ1-1, the full variable domain is GAGVSQSPSNKVTEKGKDVELRCDPISGHTALYWYRQSLGQGLEFLIYFQGNSAPDKSGLPSDRFSAERTGGSVSTLTIQRTQQEDSAVYLCASSLGGTVGTEAFFGQGTRLTVV.

This sequence joins TRBV3-1 (or the pseudogene TRBV3-2) and TRBJ2-1, with 9 bases matching TRBD1. The V gene end was trimmed by 4 bases and the J gene end by 1 base; junction bases not matched to a gene: 11. Per germline, CDR1 LGHDT and CDR2 YNNKEL (reference sequence). The CDR3 is made up of 18 amino acids. The DNA for the CDR3 is TGTGCCAGCAGCCCTAGCCGGACAGGGGCCGCTTCCTACAATGAGCAGTTCTTC. Its translation: CASSPSRTGAASYNEQFF.